This T cell receptor beta chain was captured by sequencing in a study of cytomegalovirus exposure and HLA in healthy donors. With respect to this clone: What it recognizes is unknown.

V shed 0 bases and J 13 bases; nucleotides not matched to a gene: 11. Germline assignment: CDR1 LGHNA and CDR2 YNFKEQ. The CDR3 loop spans 15 amino acids. PCR primers comprised 60 Vbeta and 13 Jbeta primers. Assay: immunoSEQ multiplex PCR; the TCRdb copy retains only in-frame clones and omits some. The sample carries around 88,000 clones, roughly 80% recorded once. Broader study findings: Specificity of three CMV-associated chains for CMV antigens was verified in vitro. There were some V segments, including TRBV6-2 and TRBV6-3, excluded as indistinguishable.

The clonotype was recovered from a man aged 50 to 59 in good health and CMV-seropositive. The sequencing sample was made of PBMCs. The rearrangement uses TRBV4-2 and TRBJ2-1; 8 bases map to TRBD1. The CDR3 DNA reads as TGTGCCAGCAGCCAAGATTCCCCCTCGACAGGGGCTCAGTTCTTC. Translating it yields CASSQDSPSTGAQFF.